This TCR beta chain was retrieved from a study of vaccination and CD4 T cells after COVID-19. Across the study: Sampling occurred at day 14 and days 161 to 241 post-vaccination in three convalescent patients.

TCRdb used MiXCR to reprocess the PCR reads, holding one entry per CDR3 protein. Here the sample spans 25,000 to 35,000 distinct CDR3 sequences, more than 40% being singletons. The CDR3 is made up of 13 amino acids. CDR1 is MNHEY, CDR2 SMNVEV, per germline (reference sequence). Trimming stripped 3 bases from V and 1 base from J, with 7 bases between. The time point denotes: late sampling 161 to 241 days after vaccination in three convalescent patients. Positivity by PCR occurred from March to December 2020, a period that predated US Alpha, Beta and Delta variants. Comments on this clonotype: As yet, its antigen is unknown.

Findings and caveats of the study: The authors identified 304 of 307 vaccine-specific clones in convalescent patients as spike mono-reactive.

The genes are TRBV27 and TRBJ2-7, with a tentative D call TRBD1 (5 bases). Source: CD4+ T cells from blood, taken about 7 months after SARS-CoV-2 vaccination. The source is a human donor who had recovered from COVID-19. CDR3 in amino acids: CASSLGPSYEQYF. In nucleotides, the CDR3 is TGTGCCAGCAGTTTGGGGCCGTCCTACGAGCAGTACTTC.